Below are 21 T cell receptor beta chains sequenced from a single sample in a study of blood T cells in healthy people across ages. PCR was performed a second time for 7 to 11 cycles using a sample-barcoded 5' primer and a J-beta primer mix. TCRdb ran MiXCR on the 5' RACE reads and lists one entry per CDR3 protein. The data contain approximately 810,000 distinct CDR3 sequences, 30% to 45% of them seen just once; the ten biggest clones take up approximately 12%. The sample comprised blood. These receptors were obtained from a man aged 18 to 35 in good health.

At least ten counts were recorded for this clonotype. The CDR3 loop is CASSQLDGGQETQYF. For the CDR3, the DNA is TGCGCCAGCAGCCAACTCGACGGTGGCCAAGAGACCCAGTACTTC. The chain employs TRBV4-1 and TRBJ2-5; D gene uncertain. CDR3 length equals 15 residues. The germline gives CDR1 MGHRA, CDR2 YSYEKL. Trimming took off 2 bases at V and 1 base at J, with 11 bases between the two ends.

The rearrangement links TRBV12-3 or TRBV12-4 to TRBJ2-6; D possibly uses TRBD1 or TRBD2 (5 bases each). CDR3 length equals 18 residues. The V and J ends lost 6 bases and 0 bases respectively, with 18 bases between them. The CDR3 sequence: CASSTTWGPSSGANVLTF. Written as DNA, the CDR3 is TGTGCCAGCAGCACAACCTGGGGACCGAGCTCTGGGGCCAACGTCCTGACTTTC.

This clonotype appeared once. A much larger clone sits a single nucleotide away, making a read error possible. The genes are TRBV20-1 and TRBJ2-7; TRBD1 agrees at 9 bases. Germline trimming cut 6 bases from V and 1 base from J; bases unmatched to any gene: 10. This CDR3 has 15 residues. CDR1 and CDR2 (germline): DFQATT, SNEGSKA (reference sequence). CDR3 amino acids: CSADDDRGISYEQYF. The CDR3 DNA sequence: TGCAGTGCGGATGACGACAGGGGGATTTCCTACGAGCAGTACTTC.

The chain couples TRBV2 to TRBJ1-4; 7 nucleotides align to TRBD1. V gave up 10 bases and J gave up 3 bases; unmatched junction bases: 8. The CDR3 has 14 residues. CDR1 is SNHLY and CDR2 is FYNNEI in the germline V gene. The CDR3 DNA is TGTGCCACCCAGTTGGGGACAGCTAATGAAAAACTGTTTTTT. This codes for CATQLGTANEKLFF.

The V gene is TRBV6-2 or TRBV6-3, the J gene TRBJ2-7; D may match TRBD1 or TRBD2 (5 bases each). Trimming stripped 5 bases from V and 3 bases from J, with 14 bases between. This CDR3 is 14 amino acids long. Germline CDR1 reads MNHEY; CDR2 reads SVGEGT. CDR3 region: CASSTRQWIYEQYF. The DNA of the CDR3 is TGTGCCAGCAGTACTAGACAGTGGATCTACGAGCAGTACTTC.

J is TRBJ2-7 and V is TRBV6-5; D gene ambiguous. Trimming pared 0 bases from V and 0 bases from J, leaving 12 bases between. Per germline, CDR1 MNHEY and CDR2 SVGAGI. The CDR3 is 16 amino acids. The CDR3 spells CASSYSSREASYEQYF. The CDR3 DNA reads TGTGCCAGCAGTTACTCGAGTAGAGAGGCCTCCTACGAGCAGTACTTC.

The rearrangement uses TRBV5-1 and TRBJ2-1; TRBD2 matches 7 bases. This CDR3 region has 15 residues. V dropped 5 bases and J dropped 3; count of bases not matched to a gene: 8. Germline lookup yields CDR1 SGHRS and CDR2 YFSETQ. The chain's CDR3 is CASRSAGIFYNEQFF. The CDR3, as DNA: TGCGCCAGCAGATCAGCGGGAATCTTCTACAATGAGCAGTTCTTC.

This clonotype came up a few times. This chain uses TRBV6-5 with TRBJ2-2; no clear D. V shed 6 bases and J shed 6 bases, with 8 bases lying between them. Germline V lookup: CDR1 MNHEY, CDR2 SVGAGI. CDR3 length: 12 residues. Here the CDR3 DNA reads TGTGCCAGCAGCCGACCCTCCGGGGAGCTGTTTTTT. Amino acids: CASSRPSGELFF.

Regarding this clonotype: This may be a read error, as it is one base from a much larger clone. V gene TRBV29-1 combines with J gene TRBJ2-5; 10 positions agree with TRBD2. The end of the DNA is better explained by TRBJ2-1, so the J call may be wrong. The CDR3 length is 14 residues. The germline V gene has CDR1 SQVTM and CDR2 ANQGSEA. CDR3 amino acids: CSVDRTSGEETQFF. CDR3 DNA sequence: TGCAGCGTCGATAGGACTAGCGGAGAAGAGACCCAGTTCTTC.

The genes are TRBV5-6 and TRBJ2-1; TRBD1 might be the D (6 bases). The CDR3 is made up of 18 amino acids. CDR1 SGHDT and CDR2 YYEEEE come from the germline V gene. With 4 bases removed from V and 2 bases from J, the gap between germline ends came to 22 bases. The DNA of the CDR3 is TGTGCCAGCAGCGAACTGGGGGCAGGGAAAAACGCCTACAATGAGCAGTTCTTC. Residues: CASSELGAGKNAYNEQFF.

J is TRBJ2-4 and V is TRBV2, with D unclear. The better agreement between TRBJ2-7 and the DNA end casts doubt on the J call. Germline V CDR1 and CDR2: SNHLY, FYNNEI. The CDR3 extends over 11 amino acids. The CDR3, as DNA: TGTGCCAGCATGGGTAGGGACGAGCAGTACTTC. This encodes CASMGRDEQYF.

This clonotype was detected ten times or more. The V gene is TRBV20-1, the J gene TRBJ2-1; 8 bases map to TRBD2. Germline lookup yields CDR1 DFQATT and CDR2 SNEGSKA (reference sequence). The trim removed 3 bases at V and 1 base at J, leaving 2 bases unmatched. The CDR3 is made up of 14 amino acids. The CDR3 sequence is CSASGGASYNEQFF. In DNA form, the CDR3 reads TGCAGTGCTAGCGGGGGGGCATCCTACAATGAGCAGTTCTTC.

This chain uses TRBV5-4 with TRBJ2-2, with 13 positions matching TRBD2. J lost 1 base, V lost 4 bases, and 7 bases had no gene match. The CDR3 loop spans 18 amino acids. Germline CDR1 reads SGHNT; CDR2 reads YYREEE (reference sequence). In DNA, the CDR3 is TGTGCCAGCAGCCTGTCCGGGACTAGCGGGGTGAACACCGGGGAGCTGTTTTTT. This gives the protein CASSLSGTSGVNTGELFF.

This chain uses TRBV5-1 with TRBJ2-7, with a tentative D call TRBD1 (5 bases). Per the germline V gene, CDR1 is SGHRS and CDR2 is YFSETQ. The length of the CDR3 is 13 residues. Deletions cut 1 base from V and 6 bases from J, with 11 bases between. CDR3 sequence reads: CASSLSRESEQYF. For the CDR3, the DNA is TGCGCCAGCAGCTTGTCCAGGGAAAGCGAGCAGTACTTC.

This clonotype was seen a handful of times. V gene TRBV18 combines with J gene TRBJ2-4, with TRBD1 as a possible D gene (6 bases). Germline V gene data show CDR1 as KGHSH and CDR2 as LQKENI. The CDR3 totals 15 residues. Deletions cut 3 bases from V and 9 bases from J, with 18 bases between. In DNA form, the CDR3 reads TGTGCCAGCTCACCGGCCCGGGACACCGGCATCATTCAGTACTTC. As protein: CASSPARDTGIIQYF. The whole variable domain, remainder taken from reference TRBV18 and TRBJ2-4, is NAGVMQNPRHLVRRRGQEARLRCSPMKGHSHVYWYRQLPEEGLKFMVYLQKENIIDESGMPKERFSAEFPKEGPSILRIQQVVRGDSAAYFCASSPARDTGIIQYFGAGTRLSVL.

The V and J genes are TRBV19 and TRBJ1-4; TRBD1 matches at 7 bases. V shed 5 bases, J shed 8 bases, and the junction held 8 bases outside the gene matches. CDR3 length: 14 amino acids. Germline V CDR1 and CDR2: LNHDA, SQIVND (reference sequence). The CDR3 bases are TGTGCCAGTAGTGCCCGGGACAGTAGGGAAAAACTGTTTTTT. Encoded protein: CASSARDSREKLFF.

The CDR3 nucleotides are TGTGCCAGCAGCTTAACCCGAGGTGTCGGGGGGGCTGGGAATGAGCAGTACTTC. This sequence encodes CASSLTRGVGGAGNEQYF. The rearrangement uses TRBV7-3 and TRBJ2-5; TRBD2 aligns across 8 bases. Trimming removed 0 bases from V and 11 bases from J; junction bases left unmatched: 20. This CDR3 spans 18 amino acids. Germline values: CDR1 SGHTA, CDR2 FQGTGA.

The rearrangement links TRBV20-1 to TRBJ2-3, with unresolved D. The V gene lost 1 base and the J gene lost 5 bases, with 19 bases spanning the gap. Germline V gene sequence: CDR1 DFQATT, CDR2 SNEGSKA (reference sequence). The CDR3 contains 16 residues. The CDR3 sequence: CSARGVSGPGRDTQYF. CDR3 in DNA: TGCAGTGCTAGAGGCGTCTCCGGACCCGGGCGAGATACGCAGTATTTT.

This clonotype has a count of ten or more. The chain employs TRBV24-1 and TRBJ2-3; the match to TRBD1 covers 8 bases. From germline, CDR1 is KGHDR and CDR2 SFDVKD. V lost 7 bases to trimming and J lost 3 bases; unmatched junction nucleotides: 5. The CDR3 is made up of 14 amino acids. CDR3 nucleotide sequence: TGTGCCACCAGCGCCGGACAGGGAACAGATACGCAGTATTTT. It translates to CATSAGQGTDTQYF.

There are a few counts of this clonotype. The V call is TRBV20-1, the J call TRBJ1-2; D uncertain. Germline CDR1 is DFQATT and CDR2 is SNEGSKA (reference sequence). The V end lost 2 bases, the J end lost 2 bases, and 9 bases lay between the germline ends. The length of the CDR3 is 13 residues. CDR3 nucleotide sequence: TGCAGTGCTAGAATGGGCCGCAACTATGGCTACACCTTC. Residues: CSARMGRNYGYTF.

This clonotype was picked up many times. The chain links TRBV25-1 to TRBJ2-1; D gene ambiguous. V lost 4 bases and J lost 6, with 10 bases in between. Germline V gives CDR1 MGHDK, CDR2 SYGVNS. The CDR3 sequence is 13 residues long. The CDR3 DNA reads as TGTGCCAGCAGTGGGCGGCGAAGCAATGAGCAGTTCTTC. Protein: CASSGRRSNEQFF.